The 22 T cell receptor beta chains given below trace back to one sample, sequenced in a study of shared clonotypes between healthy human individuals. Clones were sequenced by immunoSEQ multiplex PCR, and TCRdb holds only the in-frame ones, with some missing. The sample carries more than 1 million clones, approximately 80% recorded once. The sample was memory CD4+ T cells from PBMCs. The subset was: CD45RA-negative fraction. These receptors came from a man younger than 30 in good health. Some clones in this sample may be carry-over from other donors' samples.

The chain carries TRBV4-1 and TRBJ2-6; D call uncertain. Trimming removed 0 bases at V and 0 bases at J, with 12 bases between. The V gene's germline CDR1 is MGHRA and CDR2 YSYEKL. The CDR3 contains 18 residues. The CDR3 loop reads CASSQEGWASSGANVLTF. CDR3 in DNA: TGCGCCAGCAGCCAAGAAGGCTGGGCCTCCTCTGGGGCCAACGTCCTGACTTTC.

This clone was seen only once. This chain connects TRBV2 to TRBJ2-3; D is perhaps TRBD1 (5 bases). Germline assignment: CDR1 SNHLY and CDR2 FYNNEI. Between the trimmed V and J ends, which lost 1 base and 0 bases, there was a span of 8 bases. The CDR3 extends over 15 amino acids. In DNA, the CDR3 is TGTGCCAGCAGTGAAGGACAGAAGAGCACAGATACGCAGTATTTT. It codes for CASSEGQKSTDTQYF.

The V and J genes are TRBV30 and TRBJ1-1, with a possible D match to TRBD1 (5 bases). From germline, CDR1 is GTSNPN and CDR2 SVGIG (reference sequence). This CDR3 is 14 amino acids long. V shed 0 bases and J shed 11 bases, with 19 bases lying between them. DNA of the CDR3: TGTGCCTGGAGTGTTGGAGGGGCGGATTTGGAGGCTTTCTTT. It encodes CAWSVGGADLEAFF.

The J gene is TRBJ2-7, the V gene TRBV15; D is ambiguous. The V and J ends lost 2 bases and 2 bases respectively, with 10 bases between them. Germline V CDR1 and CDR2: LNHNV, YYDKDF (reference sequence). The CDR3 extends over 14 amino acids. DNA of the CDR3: TGTGCCACCAGCAGAAGAACAGAGACCTACGAGCAGTACTTC. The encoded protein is CATSRRTETYEQYF.

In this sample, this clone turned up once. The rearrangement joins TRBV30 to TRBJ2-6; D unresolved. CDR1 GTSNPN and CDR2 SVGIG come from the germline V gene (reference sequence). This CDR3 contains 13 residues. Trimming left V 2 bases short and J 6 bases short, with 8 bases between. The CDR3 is CAWSTSQANVLTF. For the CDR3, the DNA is TGTGCCTGGAGTACATCTCAGGCCAACGTCCTGACTTTC.

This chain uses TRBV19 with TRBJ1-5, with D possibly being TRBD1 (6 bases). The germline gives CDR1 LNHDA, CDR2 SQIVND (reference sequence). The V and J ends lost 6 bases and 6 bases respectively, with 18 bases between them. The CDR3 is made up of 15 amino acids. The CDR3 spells CASRTYEGVGQPQHF. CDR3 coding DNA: TGTGCCAGTAGAACCTATGAGGGGGTTGGTCAGCCCCAGCATTTT.

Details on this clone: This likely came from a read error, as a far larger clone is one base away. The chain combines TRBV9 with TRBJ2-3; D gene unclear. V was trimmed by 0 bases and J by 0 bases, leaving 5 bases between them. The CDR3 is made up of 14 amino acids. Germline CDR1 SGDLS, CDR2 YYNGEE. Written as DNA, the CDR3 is TGTGCCAGCAGCGTAGTCGCTAGCACAGATACGCAGTATTTT. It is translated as CASSVVASTDTQYF.

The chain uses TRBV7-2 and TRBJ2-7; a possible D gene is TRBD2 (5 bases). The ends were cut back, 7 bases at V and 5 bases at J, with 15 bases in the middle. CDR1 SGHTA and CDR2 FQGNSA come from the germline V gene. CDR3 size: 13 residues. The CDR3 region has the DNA TGTGCCAGCACCCCAGTGGTGGGAGACGAGCAGTACTTC. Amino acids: CASTPVVGDEQYF.

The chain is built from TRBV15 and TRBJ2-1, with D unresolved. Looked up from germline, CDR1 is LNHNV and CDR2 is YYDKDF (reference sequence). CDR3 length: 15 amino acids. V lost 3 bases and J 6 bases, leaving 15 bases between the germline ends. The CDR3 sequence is CATSRAPPPRNEQFF. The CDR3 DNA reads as TGTGCCACCAGCAGGGCTCCTCCTCCCCGCAATGAGCAGTTCTTC.

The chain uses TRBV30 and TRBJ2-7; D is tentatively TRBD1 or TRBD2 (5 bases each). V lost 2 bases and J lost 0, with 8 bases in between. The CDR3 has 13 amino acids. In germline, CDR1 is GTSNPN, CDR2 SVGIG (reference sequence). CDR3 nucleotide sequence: TGTGCCTGGAGTATCGGGGCCTCCTACGAGCAGTACTTC. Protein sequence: CAWSIGASYEQYF.

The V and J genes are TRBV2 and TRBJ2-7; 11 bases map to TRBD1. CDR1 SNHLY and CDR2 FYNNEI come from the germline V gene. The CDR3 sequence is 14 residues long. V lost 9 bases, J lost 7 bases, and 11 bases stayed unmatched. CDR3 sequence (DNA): TGTGCCAGTGTAGGTGGGACAGGGGGTGGTGAGCAGTACTTC. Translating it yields CASVGGTGGGEQYF.

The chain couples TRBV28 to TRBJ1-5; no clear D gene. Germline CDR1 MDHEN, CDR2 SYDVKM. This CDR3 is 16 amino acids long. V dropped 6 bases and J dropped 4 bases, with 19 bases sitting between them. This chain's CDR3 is CASSYRARTANQPQHF. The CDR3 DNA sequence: TGTGCCAGCAGCTACCGCGCGAGGACCGCTAATCAGCCCCAGCATTTT.

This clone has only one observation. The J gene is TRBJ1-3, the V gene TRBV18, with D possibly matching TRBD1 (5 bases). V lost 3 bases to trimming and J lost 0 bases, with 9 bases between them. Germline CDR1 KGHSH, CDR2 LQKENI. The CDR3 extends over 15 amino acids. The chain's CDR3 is CASSPGAGSGNTIYF. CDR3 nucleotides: TGTGCCAGCTCACCCGGGGCAGGCTCTGGAAACACCATATATTTT.

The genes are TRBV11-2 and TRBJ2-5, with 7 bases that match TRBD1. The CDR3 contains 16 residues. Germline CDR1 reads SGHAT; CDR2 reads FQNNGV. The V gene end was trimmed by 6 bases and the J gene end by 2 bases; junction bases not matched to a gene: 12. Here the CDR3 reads CASRSPGRGKQETQYF. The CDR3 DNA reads TGTGCCAGCAGGTCGCCGGGCAGGGGGAAACAAGAGACCCAGTACTTC.

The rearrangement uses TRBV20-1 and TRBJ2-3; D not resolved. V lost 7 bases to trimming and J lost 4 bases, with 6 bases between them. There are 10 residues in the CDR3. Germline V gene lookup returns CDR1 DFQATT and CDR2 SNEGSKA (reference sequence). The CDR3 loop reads CSVHPDTQYF. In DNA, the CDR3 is TGCAGTGTTCACCCAGATACGCAGTATTTT.

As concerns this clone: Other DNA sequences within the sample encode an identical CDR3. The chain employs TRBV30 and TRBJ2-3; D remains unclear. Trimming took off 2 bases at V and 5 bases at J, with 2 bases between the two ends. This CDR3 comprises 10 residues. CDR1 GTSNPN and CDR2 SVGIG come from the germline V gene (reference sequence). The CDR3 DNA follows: TGTGCCTGGAGTTTAGATACGCAGTATTTT. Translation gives CAWSLDTQYF.

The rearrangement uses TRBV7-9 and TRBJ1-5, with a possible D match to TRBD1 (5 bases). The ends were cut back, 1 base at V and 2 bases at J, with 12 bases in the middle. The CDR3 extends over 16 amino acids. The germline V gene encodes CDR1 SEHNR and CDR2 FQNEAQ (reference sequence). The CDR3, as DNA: TGTGCCAGCAGCTTAGAATCAGGGAAGGGCAATCAGCCCCAGCATTTT. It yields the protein CASSLESGKGNQPQHF.

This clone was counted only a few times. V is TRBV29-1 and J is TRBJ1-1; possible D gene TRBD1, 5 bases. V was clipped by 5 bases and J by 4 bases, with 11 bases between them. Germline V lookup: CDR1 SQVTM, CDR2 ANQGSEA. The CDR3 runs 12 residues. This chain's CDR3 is CSVRVQGTEAFF. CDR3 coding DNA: TGCAGCGTTCGGGTTCAGGGCACTGAAGCTTTCTTT.

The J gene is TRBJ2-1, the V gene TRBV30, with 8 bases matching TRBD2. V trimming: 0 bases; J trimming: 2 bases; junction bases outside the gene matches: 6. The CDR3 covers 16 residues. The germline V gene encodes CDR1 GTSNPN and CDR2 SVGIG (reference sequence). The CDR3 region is CAWSVPGRGAYNEQFF. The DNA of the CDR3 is TGTGCCTGGAGTGTACCCGGGAGGGGCGCCTACAATGAGCAGTTCTTC.

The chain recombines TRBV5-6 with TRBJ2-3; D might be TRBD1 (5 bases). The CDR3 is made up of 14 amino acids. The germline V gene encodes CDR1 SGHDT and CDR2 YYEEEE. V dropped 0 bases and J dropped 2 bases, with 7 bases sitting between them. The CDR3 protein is CASSLGRDTDTQYF. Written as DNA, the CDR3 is TGTGCCAGCAGCTTGGGCAGGGACACAGATACGCAGTATTTT.

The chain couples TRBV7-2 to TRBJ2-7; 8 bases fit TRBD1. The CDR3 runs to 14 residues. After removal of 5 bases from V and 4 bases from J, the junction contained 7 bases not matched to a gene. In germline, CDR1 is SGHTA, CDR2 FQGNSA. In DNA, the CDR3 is TGTGCCAGCAGCCCAGGGACAGGAGAGTACGAGCAGTACTTC. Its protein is CASSPGTGEYEQYF.

The DNA for the CDR3 is TGCGCCAGCAGCCCTGGAGGACAGATCACAGATACGCAGTATTTT. Translating it yields CASSPGGQITDTQYF. The V and J genes are TRBV5-1 and TRBJ2-3, with D maybe TRBD1 (6 bases). Trimming stripped 4 bases from V and 2 bases from J, with 14 bases between. Germline V gene lookup returns CDR1 SGHRS and CDR2 YFSETQ. This CDR3 has 15 amino acids.